This T cell receptor (beta chain) was found in a study of OX40 agonist ivuxolimab in advanced cancers. For the study at large: Having had anti-PD-1, anti-PD-L1 or anti-CTLA-4 therapy before was allowed, and roughly 40% had some.

The CDR3 consists of 18 residues. The V gene's germline CDR1 is SGHDN and CDR2 FVKESK. Cycle 7 day 1, cycle 4 day 1, and baseline were the timepoints at which blood was sampled. The assay was immunoSEQ multiplex PCR, and TCRdb's table has in-frame clones only and misses some. This sample yields around 17,000 clones, of which around 85% are seen a single time; 29% belongs to the top ten. Findings and caveats of the study: Certain nonresponders likewise exhibited a low normalized T-cell clonal expansion. CD4+ and CD8+ blood T cells expanded clonally by week 6 at 0.1 to 3.0 mg/kg.

About this clone: Its antigen is not known. An end of the junction does not agree with germline; a read error may underlie this.

The sequences come from CD4+ or CD8+ T cells sorted from blood, collected in a trial of the OX40 agonist ivuxolimab. The origin of this receptor is an adult with an advanced solid tumor such as melanoma, head and neck, liver or kidney cancer. The chain uses TRBV14 and TRBJ2-6, with 7 bases matching TRBD1. For the CDR3, the DNA is TGTGCCAGCAGCCGGGGACAGCTTCTGGTCTCTCGGGCCAACGTCCTGACTTTC. As protein: CASSRGQLLVSRANVLTF.